This TCR beta chain was captured in a study of T cell responses to AZD1222 COVID-19 vaccine. Findings and caveats of the study: Sampling that yielded the repertoires occurred only after the peak T cell response. The breadth and depth of Spike-specific TCRs increased once two AZD1222 doses had been given. Most donors were white British, females outnumbered males, and clonal diversity was possibly underestimated. Per reports, nearly half of all spike-specific TCRs target regions that are unmutated in variants.

Assay used: immunoSEQ multiplex PCR; TCRdb lists only in-frame clones, some missing. This sample carries 130,000 or so clones, 85% to 90% of them seen once, and the ten largest clones take roughly 12%. Details on this clone: Its antigen is still unknown.

V dropped 7 bases and J dropped 4; count of bases not matched to a gene: 9. CDR3 length: 15 amino acids. Germline V lookup: CDR1 SGHRS, CDR2 YFSETQ. The chain carries TRBV5-1 and TRBJ2-1; 9 bases are a match to TRBD2. The material sequenced was peripheral blood, taken on day 0 of AZD1222 vaccination. The source is an adult in good health. CDR3 DNA sequence: TGCGCCAGCGCTGCGGGACTAGCAGAATACAATGAGCAGTTCTTC. Protein product: CASAAGLAEYNEQFF.